This T cell receptor beta chain was found in a study of CDR3 diversity in severe acne. This clonotype is labeled medium-sized. One junction end does not reproduce the germline sequence, and a read error may be involved. TCRdb processed the PCR reads anew with MiXCR; each CDR3 protein has one entry. The sample yields fewer than 90,000 distinct CDR3 sequences, less than 65% seen once. The germline gives CDR1 SEHNR, CDR2 FQNEAQ (reference sequence). The CDR3 spans 15 residues. The sample consisted of blood. V usage is TRBV7-9 and J usage is TRBJ2-3, with no clear D. The sequence came from a male donor with severe acne vulgaris. CDR3 sequence (DNA): TGTGCCAGCAGCTTAATAAGGGATAGCAGAGATACGCAGTATTTT. This encodes CASSLIRDSRDTQYF.